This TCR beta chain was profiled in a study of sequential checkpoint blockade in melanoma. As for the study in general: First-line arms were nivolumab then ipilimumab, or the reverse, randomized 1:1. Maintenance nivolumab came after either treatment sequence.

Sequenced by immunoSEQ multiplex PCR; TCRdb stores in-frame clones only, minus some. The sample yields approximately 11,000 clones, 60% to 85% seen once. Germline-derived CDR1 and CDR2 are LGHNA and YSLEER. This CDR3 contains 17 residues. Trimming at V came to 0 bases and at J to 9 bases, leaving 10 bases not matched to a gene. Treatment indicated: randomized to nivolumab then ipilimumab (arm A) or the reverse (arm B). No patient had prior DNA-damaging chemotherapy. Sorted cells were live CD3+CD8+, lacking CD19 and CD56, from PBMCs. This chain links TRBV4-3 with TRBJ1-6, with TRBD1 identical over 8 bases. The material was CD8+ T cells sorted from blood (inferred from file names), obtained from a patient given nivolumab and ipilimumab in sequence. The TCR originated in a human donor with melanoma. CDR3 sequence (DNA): TGCGCCAGCAGCCAAGACCTGGGACAGGAGGTCCGTTCACCCCTCCACTTT. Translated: CASSQDLGQEVRSPLHF.